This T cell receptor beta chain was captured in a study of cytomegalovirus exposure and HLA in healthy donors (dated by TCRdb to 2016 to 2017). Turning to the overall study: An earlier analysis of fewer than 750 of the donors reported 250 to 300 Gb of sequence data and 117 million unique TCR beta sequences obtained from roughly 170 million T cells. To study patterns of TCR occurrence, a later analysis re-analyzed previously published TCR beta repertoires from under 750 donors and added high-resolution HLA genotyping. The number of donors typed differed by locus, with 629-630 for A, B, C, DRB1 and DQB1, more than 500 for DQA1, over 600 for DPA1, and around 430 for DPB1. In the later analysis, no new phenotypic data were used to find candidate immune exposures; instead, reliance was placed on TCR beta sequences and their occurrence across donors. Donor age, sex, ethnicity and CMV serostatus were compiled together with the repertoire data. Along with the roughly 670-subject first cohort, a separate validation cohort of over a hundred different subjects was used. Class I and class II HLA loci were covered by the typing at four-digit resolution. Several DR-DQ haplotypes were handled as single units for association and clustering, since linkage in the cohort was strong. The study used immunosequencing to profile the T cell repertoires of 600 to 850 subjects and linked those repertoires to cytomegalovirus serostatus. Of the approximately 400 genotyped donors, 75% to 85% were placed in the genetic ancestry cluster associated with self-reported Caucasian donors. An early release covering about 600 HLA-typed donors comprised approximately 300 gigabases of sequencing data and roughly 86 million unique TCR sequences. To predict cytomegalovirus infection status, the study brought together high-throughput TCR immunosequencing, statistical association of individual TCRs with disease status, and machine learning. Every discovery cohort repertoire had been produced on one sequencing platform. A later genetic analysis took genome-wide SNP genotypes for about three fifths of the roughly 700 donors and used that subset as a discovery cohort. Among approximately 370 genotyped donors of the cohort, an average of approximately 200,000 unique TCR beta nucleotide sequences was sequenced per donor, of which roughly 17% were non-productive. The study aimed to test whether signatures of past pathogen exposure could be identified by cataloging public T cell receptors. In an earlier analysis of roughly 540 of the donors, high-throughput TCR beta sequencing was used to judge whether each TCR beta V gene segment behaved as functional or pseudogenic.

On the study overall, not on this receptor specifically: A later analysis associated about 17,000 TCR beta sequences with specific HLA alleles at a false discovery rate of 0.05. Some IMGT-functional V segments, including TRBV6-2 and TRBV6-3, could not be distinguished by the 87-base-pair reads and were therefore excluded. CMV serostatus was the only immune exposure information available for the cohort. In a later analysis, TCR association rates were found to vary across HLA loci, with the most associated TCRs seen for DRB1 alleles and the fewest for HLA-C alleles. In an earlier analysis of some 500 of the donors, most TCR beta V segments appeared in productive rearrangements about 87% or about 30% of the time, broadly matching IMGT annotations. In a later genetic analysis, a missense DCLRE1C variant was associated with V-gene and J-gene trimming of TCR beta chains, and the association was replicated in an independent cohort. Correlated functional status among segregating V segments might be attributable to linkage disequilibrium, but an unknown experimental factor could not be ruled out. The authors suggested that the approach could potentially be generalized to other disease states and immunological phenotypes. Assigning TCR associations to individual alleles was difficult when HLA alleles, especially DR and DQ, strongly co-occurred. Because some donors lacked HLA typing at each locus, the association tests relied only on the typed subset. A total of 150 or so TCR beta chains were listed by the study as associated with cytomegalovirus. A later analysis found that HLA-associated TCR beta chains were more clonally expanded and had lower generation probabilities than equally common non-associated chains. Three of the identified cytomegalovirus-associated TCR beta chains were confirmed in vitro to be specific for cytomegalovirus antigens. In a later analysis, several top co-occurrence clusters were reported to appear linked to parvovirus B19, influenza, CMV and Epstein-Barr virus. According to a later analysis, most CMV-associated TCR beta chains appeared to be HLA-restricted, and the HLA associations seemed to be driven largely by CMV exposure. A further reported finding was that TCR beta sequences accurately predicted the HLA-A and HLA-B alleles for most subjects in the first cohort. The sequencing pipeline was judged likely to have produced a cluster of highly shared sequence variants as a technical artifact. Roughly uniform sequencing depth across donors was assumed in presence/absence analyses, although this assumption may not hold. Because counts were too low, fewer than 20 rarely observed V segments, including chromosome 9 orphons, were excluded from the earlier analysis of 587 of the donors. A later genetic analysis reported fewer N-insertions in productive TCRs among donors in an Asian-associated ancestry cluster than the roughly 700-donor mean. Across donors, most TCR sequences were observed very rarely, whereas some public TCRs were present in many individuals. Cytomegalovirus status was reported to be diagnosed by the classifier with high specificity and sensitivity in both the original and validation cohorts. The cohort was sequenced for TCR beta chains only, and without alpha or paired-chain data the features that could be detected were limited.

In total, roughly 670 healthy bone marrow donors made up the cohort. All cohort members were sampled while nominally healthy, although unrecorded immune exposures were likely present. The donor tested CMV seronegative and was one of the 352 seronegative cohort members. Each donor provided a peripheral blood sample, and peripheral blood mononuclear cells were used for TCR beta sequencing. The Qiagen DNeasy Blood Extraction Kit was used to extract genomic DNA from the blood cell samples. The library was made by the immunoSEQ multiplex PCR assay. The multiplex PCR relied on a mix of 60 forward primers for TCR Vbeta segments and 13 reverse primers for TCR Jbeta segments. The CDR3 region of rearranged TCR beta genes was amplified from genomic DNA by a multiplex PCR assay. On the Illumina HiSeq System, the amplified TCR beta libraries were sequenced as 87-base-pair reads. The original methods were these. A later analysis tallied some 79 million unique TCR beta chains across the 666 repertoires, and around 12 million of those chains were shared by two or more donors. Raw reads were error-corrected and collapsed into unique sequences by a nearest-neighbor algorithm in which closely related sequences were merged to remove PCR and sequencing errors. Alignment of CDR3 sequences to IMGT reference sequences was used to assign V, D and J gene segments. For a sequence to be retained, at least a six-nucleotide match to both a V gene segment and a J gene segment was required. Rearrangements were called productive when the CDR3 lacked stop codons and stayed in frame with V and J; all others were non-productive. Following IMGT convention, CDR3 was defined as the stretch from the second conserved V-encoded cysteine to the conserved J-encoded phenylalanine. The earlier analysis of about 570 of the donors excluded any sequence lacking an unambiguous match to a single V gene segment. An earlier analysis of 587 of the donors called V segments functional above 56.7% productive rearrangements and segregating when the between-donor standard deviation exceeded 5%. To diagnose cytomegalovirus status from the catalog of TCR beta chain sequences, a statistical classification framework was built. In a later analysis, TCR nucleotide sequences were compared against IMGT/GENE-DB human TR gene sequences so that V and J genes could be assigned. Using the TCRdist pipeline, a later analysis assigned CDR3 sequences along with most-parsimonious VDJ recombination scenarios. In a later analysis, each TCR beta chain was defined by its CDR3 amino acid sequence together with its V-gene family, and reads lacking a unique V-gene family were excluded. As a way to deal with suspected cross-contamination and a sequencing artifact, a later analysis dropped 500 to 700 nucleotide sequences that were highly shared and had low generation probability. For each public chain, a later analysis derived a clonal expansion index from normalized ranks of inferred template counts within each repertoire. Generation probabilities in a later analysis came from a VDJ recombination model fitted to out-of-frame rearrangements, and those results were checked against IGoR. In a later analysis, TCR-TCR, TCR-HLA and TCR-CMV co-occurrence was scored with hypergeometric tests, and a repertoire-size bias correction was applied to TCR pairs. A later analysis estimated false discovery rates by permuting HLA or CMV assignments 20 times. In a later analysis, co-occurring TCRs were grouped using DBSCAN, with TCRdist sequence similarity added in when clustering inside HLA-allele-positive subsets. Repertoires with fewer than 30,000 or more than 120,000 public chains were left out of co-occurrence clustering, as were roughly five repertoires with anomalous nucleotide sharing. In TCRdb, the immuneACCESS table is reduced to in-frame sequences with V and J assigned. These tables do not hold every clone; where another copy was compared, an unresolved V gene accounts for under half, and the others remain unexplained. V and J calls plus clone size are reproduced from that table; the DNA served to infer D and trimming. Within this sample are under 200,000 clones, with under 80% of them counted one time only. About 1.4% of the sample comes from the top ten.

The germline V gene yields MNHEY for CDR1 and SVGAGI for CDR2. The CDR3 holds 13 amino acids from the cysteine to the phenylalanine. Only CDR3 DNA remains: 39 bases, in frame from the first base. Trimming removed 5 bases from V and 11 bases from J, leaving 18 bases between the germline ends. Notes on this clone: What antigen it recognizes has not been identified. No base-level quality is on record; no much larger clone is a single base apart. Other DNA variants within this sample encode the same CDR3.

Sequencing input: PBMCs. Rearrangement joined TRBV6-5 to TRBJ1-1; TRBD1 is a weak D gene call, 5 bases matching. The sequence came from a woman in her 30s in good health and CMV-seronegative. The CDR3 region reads CASSGEVPKGAFF. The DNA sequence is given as TGTGCCAGCAGTGGGGAGGTTCCAAAGGGGGCTTTCTTT.